The entry below describes one TCR beta chain. Enrollment of patients from Seattle took place during active infection, with longitudinal follow-up. This CDR3 region has 14 residues. Germline V gene data show CDR1 as LGHDT and CDR2 as YNNKEL (reference sequence). V was shortened by 0 bases and J by 8 bases, with 11 bases between the two germline ends. The data were obtained in a study of blood T cell repertoires in COVID-19. Study at large: The United States, Italy and Spain were the sources of the acute and convalescent COVID-19 samples.

Libraries were prepared by immunoSEQ multiplex PCR; TCRdb keeps only in-frame clonotypes and omits some of them. The sample records over 95,000 clones, around 85% being singletons. The source of this sequence is a woman in her sixties with COVID-19, enrolled during active disease. The specimen sequenced was peripheral blood. The J gene is TRBJ2-1, the V gene TRBV3-1 (or the pseudogene TRBV3-2), with TRBD1 as a possible D gene (5 bases). For the CDR3, the DNA is TGTGCCAGCAGCCAAGATCGGTCAGGGTATGAGCAGTTCTTC. It yields the protein CASSQDRSGYEQFF.